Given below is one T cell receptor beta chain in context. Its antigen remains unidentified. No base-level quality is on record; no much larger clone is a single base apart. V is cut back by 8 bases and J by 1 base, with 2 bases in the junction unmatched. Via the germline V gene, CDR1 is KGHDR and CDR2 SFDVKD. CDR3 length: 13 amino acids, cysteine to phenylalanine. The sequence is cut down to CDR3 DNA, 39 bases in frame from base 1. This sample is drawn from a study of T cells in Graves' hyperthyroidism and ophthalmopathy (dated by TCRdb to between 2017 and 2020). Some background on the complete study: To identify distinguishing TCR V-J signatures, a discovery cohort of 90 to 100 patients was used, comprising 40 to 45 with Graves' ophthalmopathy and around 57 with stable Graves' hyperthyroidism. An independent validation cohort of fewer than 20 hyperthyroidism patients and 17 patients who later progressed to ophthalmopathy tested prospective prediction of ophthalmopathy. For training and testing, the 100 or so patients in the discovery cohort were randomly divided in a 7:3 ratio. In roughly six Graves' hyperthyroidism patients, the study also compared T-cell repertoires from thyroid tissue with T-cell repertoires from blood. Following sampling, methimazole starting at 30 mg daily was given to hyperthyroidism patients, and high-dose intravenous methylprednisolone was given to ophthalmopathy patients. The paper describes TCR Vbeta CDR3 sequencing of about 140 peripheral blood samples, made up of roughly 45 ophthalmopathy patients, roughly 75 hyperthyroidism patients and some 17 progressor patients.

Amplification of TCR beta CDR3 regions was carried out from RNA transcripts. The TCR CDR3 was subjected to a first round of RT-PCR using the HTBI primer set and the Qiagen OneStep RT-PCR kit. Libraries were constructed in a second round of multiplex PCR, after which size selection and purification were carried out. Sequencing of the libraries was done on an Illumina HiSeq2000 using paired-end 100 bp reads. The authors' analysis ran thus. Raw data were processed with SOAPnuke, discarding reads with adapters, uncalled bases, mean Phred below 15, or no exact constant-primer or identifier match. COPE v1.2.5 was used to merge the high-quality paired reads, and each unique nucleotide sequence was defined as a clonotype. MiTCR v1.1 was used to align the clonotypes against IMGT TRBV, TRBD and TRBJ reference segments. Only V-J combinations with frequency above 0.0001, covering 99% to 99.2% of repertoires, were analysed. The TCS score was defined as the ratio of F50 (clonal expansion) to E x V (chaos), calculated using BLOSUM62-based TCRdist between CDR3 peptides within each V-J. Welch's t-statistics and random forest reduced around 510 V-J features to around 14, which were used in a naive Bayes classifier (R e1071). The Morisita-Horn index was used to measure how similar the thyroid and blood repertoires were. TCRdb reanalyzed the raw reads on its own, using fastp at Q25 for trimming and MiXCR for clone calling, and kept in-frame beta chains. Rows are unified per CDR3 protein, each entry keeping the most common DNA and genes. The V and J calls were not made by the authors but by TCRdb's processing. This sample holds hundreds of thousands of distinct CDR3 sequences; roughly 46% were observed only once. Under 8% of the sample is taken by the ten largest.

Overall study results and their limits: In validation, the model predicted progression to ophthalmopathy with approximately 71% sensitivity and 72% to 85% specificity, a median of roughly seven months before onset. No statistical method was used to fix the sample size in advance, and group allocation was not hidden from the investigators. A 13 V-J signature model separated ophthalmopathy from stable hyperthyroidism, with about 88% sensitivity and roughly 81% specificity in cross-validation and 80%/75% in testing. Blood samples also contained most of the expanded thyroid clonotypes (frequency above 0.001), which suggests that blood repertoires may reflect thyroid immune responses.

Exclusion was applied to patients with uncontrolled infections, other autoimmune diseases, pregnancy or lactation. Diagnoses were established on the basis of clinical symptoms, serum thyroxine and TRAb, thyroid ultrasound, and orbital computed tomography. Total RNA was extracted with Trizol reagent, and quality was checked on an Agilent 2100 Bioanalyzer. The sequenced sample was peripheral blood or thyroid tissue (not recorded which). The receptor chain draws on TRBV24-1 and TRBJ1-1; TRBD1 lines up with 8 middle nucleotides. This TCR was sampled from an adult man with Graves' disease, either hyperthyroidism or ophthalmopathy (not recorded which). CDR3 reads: CATKGQGNTEAFF. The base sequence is TGTGCCACCAAAGGACAGGGGAACACTGAAGCTTTCTTT.